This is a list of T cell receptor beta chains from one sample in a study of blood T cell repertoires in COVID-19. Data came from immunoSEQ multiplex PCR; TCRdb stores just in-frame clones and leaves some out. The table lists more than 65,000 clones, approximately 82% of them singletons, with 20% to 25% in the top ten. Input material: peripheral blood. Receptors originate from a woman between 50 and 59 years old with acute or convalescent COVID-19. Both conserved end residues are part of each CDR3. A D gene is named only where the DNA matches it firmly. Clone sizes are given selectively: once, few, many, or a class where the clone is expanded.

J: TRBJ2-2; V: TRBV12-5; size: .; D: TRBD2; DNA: TGTGCTAGTGGTTTTCGGGGGCTGCCTATAGCGGGAGAGGAGACCGGGGAGCTGTTTTTT; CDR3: CASGFRGLPIAGEETGELFF
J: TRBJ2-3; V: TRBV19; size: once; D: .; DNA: TGTGCCAGTAGTATGGTCAGGGGAACGCAGTATTTT; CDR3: CASSMVRGTQYF
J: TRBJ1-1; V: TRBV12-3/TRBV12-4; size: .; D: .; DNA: TGTGCCAGCAGTCCGTATTTGAACACTGAAGCTTTCTTT; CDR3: CASSPYLNTEAFF
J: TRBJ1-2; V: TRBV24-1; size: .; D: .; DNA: TGTGCCACCAGTGATTTGCAAGTCCCCAGGAGGGAAGGCTATGGCTACACCTTC; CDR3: CATSDLQVPRREGYGYTF
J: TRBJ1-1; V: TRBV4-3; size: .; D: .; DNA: TGCGCCAGCAGCCAGGGACTCGTGAACACTGAAGCTTTCTTT; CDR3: CASSQGLVNTEAFF
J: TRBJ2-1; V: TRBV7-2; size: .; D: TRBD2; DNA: TGTGCCAGCAGCGCCCGGGGACTAGCGGGGGGAAGGTGGCAGTTCTTC; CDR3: CASSARGLAGGRWQFF
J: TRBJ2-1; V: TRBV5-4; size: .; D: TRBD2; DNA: TGTGCCAGCAGCGATGGGACTAGCGTAAAAAATGAGCAGTTCTTC; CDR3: CASSDGTSVKNEQFF
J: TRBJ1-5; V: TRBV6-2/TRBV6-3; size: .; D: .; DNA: TGTGCCAGCAGCTTAAAGCAGGGTAGCAATCAGCCCCAGCATTTT; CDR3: CASSLKQGSNQPQHF
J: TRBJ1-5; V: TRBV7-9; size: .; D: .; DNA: TGTGCCAGCAGCTGGGGGACTCAAGGACAGCCCCAGCATTTT; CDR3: CASSWGTQGQPQHF
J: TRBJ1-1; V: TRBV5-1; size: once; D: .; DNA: TGCGCCAGCAGCCGTGAAGGGGTGCCCGGCAGGGGTTCGAACACTGAAGCTTTCTTT; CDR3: CASSREGVPGRGSNTEAFF
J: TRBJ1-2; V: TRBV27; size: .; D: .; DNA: TGTGCCAGCAGTCCGCGGAGACAGTCTACTTATGGCTACACCTTC; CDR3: CASSPRRQSTYGYTF
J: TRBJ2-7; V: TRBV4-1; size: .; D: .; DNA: TGCGCCAGCAGCCAAGTTGGACGGGAGATCTACGAGCAGTACTTC; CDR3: CASSQVGREIYEQYF
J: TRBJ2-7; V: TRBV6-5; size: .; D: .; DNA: TGTGCCAGCAGTTACATCAAATCACACTACGAGCAGTACTTC; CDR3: CASSYIKSHYEQYF
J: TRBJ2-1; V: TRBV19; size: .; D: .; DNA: TGTGCCAGTACCACCACGGGAGACAGGGACAATGAGCAGTTCTTC; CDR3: CASTTTGDRDNEQFF
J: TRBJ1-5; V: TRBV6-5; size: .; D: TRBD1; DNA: TGTGCCAGCAGACGGGACAGTCAACGGCAGCCCCAGCATTTT; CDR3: CASRRDSQRQPQHF
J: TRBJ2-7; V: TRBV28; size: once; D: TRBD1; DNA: TGTGCCAGCAGTTTACCGGACAGGGCCTCCTACGAGCAGTACTTC; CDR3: CASSLPDRASYEQYF
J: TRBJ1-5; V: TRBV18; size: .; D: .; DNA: TGTGCCAGCTCGTCACAGGGCTCGGATCAGCCCCAGCATTTT; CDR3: CASSSQGSDQPQHF
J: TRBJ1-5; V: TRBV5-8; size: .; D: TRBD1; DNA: TGTGCCAGCCTCTTACGGGACAGGGGCGGTCAGCCCCAGCATTTT; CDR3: CASLLRDRGGQPQHF
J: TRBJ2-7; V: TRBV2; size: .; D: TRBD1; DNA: TGTGCCAGCAGAGAACTAGACAGGGGCCAATACGAGCAGTACTTC; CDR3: CASRELDRGQYEQYF
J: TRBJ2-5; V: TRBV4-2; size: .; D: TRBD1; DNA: TGTGCCAGCAGCGATACCTGGACAGGGATGGGGACCCAGTACTTC; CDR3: CASSDTWTGMGTQYF
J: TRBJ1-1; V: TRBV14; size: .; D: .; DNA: TGTGCCAGCAGCCAAGATCGTACCCAGGCGAACACTGAAGCTTTCTTT; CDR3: CASSQDRTQANTEAFF
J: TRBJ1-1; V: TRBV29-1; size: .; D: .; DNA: TGCAGCGTTGAAAGGTTCCGGGTTTTGAACACTGAAGCTTTCTTT; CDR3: CSVERFRVLNTEAFF
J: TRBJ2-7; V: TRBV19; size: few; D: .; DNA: TGTGCCAGCACATTTCCCAGGGTTGGTTGCGAGCAGTACTTC; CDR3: CASTFPRVGCEQYF
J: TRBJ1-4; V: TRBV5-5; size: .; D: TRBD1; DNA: TGTGCCAGCAGCGCCCAGGGGGGTATATGGGGTGAAAAACTGTTTTTT; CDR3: CASSAQGGIWGEKLFF
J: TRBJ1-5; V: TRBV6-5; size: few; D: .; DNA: TGTGCCAGCAGGGGCAGCTATGGTCAGCCCCAGCATTTT; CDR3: CASRGSYGQPQHF